Below, 17 T cell receptor beta chains from the same sample are listed, as sequenced in a study of OX40 agonist ivuxolimab in advanced cancers. TCRdb keeps only in-frame clones here, not all; method: immunoSEQ multiplex PCR. The sample carries tens of thousands of clones, approximately 80% recorded once. The sequencing used CD4+ or CD8+ T cells sorted from blood, collected in a trial of the OX40 agonist ivuxolimab. These receptors all stem from an adult with an advanced solid tumor such as melanoma, head and neck, liver or kidney cancer.

V usage is TRBV7-9 and J usage is TRBJ1-4, with D perhaps matching TRBD1 (6 bases). The CDR3 covers 15 residues. Germline V gene data show CDR1 as SEHNR and CDR2 as FQNEAQ (reference sequence). Trimming shortened V by 4 bases and J by 6 bases, and 15 bases separated the two germline ends. CDR3 residues: CASSYSTGRHEKLFF. In nucleotides, the CDR3 is TGTGCCAGCAGCTACTCGACAGGAAGACATGAAAAACTGTTTTTT.

The chain is built from TRBV27 and TRBJ2-7; 10 bases map to TRBD1. The length of the CDR3 is 14 residues. Germline V CDR1 and CDR2: MNHEY, SMNVEV (reference sequence). J gave up 5 bases and V 1 base, and 2 bases lay outside the gene matches. The DNA for the CDR3 is TGTGCCAGCAGTTTATGGGGACAGGGGCACGAGCAGTACTTC. Translation: CASSLWGQGHEQYF.

The V call is TRBV7-7, the J call TRBJ2-1; 7 nucleotides line up with TRBD1. The CDR3 sequence is 15 residues long. V was pared by 5 bases and J by 0 bases, with 4 bases of the junction left unmatched. Per the germline V gene, CDR1 is SSHAT and CDR2 is FNYEAQ (reference sequence). DNA of the CDR3: TGTGCCAGCAGCCCGGGACAGCCCTCCTACAATGAGCAGTTCTTC. Its translation: CASSPGQPSYNEQFF.

To note about this clone: Compared with germline, one end of the junction differs, possibly owing to a read error. DNA for the CDR3: TGCGCCAGCAGCCAAGATGTCAGGGAATGGACAGATACGCAGTATTTT. Its translation is CASSQDVREWTDTQYF. The rearrangement joins TRBV5-5 to TRBJ2-3; perhaps TRBD1 as D (5 bases). Germline V gene lookup returns CDR1 SGHKS and CDR2 YYEKEE (reference sequence). The CDR3 contains 16 residues.

This clone was detected once. The chain joins TRBV4-1 to TRBJ1-1; no definite D call. Germline-derived CDR1 and CDR2 are MGHRA and YSYEKL. The CDR3 spans 14 residues. The V end was cut by 0 bases, the J end by 0 bases, with 5 bases between. CDR3 residues: CASSQDRVNTEAFF. DNA for the CDR3: TGCGCCAGCAGCCAAGATCGGGTGAACACTGAAGCTTTCTTT.

The chain is built from TRBV25-1 and TRBJ2-1; D is unclear. Germline CDR1 MGHDK, CDR2 SYGVNS. The length of the CDR3 is 11 residues. Trimming took off 3 bases at V and 9 bases at J, with 6 bases between the two ends. CDR3 sequence: CASSEWGEQFF. For the CDR3, the DNA is TGTGCCAGCAGTGAGTGGGGTGAGCAGTTCTTC.

This clone was recorded only once. The chain has TRBV9 and TRBJ2-1, with 9 bases matching TRBD2. The CDR3 covers 16 residues. Germline values: CDR1 SGDLS, CDR2 YYNGEE. V trimming: 3 bases; J trimming: 1 base; junction bases outside the gene matches: 5. CDR3 bases: TGTGCCAGCAGCGGCGAAGCGGGAGGATCCTACAATGAGCAGTTCTTC. Its translation is CASSGEAGGSYNEQFF.

The CDR3 spells CASSLSSQATYEQYV. CDR3 coding DNA: TGTGCCAGCAGTTTATCGTCCCAGGCCACCTACGAGCAGTACGTC. This sequence joins TRBV27 and TRBJ2-7, with unresolved D. The V gene's germline CDR1 is MNHEY and CDR2 SMNVEV (reference sequence). CDR3 length: 15 amino acids. V dropped 0 bases and J dropped 2 bases, with 11 bases sitting between them.

The chain joins TRBV5-1 to TRBJ1-1; TRBD1 matches at 11 bases. The length of the CDR3 is 14 residues. V gave up 4 bases and J gave up 6 bases; unmatched junction bases: 5. Germline V gene lookup returns CDR1 SGHRS and CDR2 YFSETQ. The CDR3 bases are TGCGCCAGCAGCCGGACAGGGGGCATCCCTGAAGCTTTCTTT. This codes for CASSRTGGIPEAFF. Complete variable domain (other parts from reference TRBV5-1 and TRBJ1-1): KAGVTQTPRYLIKTRGQQVTLSCSPISGHRSVSWYQQTPGQGLQFLFEYFSETQRNKGNFPGRFSGRQFSNSRSEMNVSTLELGDSALYLCASSRTGGIPEAFFGQGTRLTVV.

The chain joins TRBV6-5 to TRBJ2-4; TRBD1 matches 7 bases. V lost 7 bases and J lost 2; bases outside the gene matches: 5. Germline V gives CDR1 MNHEY, CDR2 SVGAGI. The CDR3 is 14 residues long. CDR3 nucleotide sequence: TGTGCCAGCAAACGGACAGGAACCAAAAACATTCAGTACTTC. This codes for CASKRTGTKNIQYF.

The V call is TRBV18, the J call TRBJ2-2, with 7 bases identical to TRBD1. In germline, CDR1 is KGHSH, CDR2 LQKENI. V gave up 3 bases and J gave up 7 bases; unmatched junction bases: 14. The CDR3 spans 17 residues. The CDR3 reads CASSPTGNRGRGGELFF. The CDR3 DNA reads TGTGCCAGCTCACCGACAGGGAACAGGGGACGTGGCGGGGAGCTGTTTTTT.

V usage is TRBV28 and J usage is TRBJ2-7; no firm D call. Per germline, CDR1 MDHEN and CDR2 SYDVKM. The CDR3 sequence is 11 residues long. V lost 5 bases to trimming and J lost 2 bases, with 4 bases between them. CDR3 residues: CASSQTYEQYF. CDR3 in DNA: TGTGCCAGCAGTCAAACCTACGAGCAGTACTTC.

This sequence joins TRBV7-2 and TRBJ1-1; D call uncertain. The CDR3 extends over 14 amino acids. CDR1 and CDR2 (germline): SGHTA, FQGNSA. V gave up 7 bases and J gave up 4 bases, with 16 bases separating them. The CDR3 nucleotides read TGTGCCAGCATGCCAGTCGGGGTCGGCACTGAAGCTTTCTTT. Protein sequence: CASMPVGVGTEAFF.

The CDR3 is CASSLGGTRVYTF. The CDR3 bases are TGTGCCAGCAGTTTGGGGGGGACAAGGGTCTACACCTTC. The chain joins TRBV28 to TRBJ1-2, with a weak D call TRBD1 (6 bases). The CDR3 has 13 amino acids. Germline V gene sequence: CDR1 MDHEN, CDR2 SYDVKM. Trimming removed 3 bases from V and 10 bases from J, with 15 bases in between.

By share, this clone ranks as large. This chain uses TRBV10-3 with TRBJ1-5; weak D call: TRBD1 (5 bases). CDR1 ENHRY and CDR2 SYGVKD come from the germline V gene. Between the trimmed V and J ends, which lost 8 bases and 0 bases, there was a span of 14 bases. The CDR3 is 15 amino acids. The CDR3 protein is CAIGIGEYSNQPQHF. CDR3 DNA sequence: TGTGCCATCGGAATAGGGGAGTATAGCAATCAGCCCCAGCATTTT.

This clone was detected a few times. V is TRBV2 and J is TRBJ1-2, with a possible D match to TRBD1 (6 bases). The germline V gene encodes CDR1 SNHLY and CDR2 FYNNEI. The V end was cut by 7 bases, the J end by 8 bases, with 17 bases between. This CDR3 has 13 amino acids. The CDR3 bases are TGTGCCAGCATCCGCCCCCCAGGGGACGGCTACACCTTC. It yields the protein CASIRPPGDGYTF. Variable domain in full (rest from reference TRBV2 and TRBJ1-2): EPEVTQTPSHQVTQMGQEVILRCVPISNHLYFYWYRQILGQKVEFLVSFYNNEISEKSEIFDDQFSVERPDGSNFTLKIRSTKLEDSAMYFCASIRPPGDGYTFGSGTRLTVV.

V is TRBV7-3 and J is TRBJ1-1; D is undetermined. Germline values: CDR1 SGHTA, CDR2 FQGTGA. The CDR3 is 13 amino acids. Trimming pared 0 bases from V and 5 bases from J, leaving 7 bases between. CDR3 in amino acids: CASSLTGQTEAFF. The CDR3 DNA sequence: TGTGCCAGCAGCTTAACCGGGCAGACTGAAGCTTTCTTT. The full variable domain, in which reference TRBV7-3 and TRBJ1-1 provide the parts outside the CDR3, is GAGVSQTPSNKVTEKGKYVELRCDPISGHTALYWYRQSLGQGPEFLIYFQGTGAADDSGLPNDRFFAVRPEGSVSTLKIQRTERGDSAVYLCASSLTGQTEAFFGQGTRLTVV.